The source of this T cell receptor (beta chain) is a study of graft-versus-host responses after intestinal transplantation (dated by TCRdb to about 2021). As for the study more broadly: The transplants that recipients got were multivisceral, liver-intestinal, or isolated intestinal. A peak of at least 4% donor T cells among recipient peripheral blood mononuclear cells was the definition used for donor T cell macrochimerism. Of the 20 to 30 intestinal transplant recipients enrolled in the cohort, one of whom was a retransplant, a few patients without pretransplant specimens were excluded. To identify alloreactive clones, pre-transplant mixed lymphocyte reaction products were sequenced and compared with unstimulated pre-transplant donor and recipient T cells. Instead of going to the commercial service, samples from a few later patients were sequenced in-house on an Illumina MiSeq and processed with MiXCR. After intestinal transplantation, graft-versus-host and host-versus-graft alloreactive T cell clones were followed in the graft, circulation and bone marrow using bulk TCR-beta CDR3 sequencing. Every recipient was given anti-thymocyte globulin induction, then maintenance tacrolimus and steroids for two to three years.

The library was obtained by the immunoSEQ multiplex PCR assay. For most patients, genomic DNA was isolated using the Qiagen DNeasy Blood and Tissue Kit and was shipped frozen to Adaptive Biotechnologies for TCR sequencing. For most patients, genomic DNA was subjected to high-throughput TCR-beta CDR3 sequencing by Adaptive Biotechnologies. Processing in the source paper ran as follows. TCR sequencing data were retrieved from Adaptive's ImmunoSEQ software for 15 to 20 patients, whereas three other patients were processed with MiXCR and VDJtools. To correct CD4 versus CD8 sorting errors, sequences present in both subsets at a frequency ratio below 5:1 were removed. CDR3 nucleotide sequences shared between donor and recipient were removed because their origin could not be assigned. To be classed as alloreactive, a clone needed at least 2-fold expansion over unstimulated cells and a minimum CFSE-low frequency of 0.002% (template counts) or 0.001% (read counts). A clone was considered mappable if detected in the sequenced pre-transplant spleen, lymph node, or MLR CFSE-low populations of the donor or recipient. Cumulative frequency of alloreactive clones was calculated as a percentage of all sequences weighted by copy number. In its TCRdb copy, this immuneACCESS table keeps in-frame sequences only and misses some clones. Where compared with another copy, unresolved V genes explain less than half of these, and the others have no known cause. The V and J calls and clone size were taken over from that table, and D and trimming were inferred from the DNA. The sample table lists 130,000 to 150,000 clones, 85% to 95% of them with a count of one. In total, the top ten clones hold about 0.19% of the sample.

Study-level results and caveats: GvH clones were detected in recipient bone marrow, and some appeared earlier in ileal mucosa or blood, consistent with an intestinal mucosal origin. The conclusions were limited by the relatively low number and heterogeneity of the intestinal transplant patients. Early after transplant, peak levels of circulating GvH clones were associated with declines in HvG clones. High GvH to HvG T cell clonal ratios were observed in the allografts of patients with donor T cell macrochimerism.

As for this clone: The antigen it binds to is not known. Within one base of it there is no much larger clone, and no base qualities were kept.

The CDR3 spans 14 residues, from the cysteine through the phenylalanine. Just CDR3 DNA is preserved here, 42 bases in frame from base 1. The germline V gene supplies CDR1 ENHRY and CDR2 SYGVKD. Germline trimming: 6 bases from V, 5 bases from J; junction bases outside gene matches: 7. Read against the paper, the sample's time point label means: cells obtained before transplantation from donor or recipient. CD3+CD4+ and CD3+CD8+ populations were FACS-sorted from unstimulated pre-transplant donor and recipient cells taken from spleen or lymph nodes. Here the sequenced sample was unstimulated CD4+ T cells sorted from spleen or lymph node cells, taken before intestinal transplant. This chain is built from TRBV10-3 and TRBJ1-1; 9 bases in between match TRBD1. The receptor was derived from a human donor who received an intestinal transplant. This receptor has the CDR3 CAIRRDRVGTEAFF. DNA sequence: TGTGCCATCAGACGGGACAGGGTGGGGACTGAAGCTTTCTTT.